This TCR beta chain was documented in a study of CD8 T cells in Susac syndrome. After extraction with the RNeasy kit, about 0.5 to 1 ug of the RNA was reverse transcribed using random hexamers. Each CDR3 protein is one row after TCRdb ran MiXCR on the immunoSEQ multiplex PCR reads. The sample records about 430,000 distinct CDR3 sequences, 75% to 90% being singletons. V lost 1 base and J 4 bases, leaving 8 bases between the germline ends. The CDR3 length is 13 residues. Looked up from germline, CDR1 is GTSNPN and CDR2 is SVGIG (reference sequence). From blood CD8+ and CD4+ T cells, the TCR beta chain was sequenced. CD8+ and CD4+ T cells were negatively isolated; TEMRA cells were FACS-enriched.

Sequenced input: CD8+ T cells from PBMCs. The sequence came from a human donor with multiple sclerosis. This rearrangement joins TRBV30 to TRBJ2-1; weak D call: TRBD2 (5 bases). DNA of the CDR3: TGTGCCTGGAGTGGGACTCTTTACAATGAGCAGTTCTTC. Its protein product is CAWSGTLYNEQFF.